Presented here are 20 T cell receptor beta chains from one specimen sequenced in a study of T cell repertoires in cytomegalovirus infection. The antigens of these receptors remain unknown. A single record per CDR3 protein comes from TCRdb applying MiXCR to the reads. The sample carries approximately 340,000 distinct CDR3 sequences, about 27% recorded once. Sequenced material: cultured PBMCs, taken from culture after CMV antigen stimulation. The receptor source for this set is a human donor in good health (CMV status not recorded). Some clones in this sample may be carry-over from other donors' samples.

The CDR3 sequence: CASRENRTPKNIQYF. CDR3 in DNA: TGTGCCAGCAGAGAGAATAGGACTCCCAAAAACATTCAGTACTTC. The rearrangement joins TRBV2 to TRBJ2-4; a weak D match, TRBD2 (5 bases). Germline CDR1 is SNHLY and CDR2 is FYNNEI. This CDR3 is built from 15 residues. V was clipped by 6 bases and J by 2 bases, with 14 bases between them. Full variable domain (remainder filled in from reference TRBV2 and TRBJ2-4): EPEVTQTPSHQVTQMGQEVILRCVPISNHLYFYWYRQILGQKVEFLVSFYNNEISEKSEIFDDQFSVERPDGSNFTLKIRSTKLEDSAMYFCASRENRTPKNIQYFGAGTRLSVL.

The chain carries TRBV6-6 and TRBJ2-1, with unresolved D. CDR3 length equals 15 residues. Per the germline V gene, CDR1 is MNHNY and CDR2 is SVGAGI (reference sequence). V shed 6 bases and J shed 7 bases, with 19 bases lying between them. The CDR3 bases are TGTGCCAGCAGCCACCCACCCCCCCCTGGGAATGAGCAGTTCTTC. Translated, it gives CASSHPPPPGNEQFF.

The table lists this clonotype with a few counts. V and J are TRBV7-2 and TRBJ2-1, with TRBD2 matching over 8 bases. Losses at the gene ends were 8 bases for V and 1 base for J; bases not matched to a gene: 10. Germline CDR1 and CDR2: SGHTA and FQGNSA. The CDR3 runs to 16 residues. The CDR3 DNA sequence: TGTGCCAGCGGACTAAGCGGGAGTGTGTCCTACAATGAGCAGTTCTTC. This codes for CASGLSGSVSYNEQFF.

Ten or more counts support this clonotype. The chain's CDR3 is CASSPAGGPQPQHF. In DNA form, the CDR3 reads TGTGCCAGCAGCCCCGCAGGGGGCCCTCAGCCCCAGCATTTT. V and J are TRBV7-9 and TRBJ1-5, with 8 nucleotides matching TRBD1. The length of the CDR3 is 14 residues. V lost 5 bases to trimming and J lost 6 bases; unmatched junction nucleotides: 6. CDR1 is SEHNR, CDR2 FQNEAQ, per germline (reference sequence).

This clonotype came up many times. The chain couples TRBV7-9 to TRBJ2-3; D gene unclear. Between the trimmed V and J ends, which lost 3 bases and 0 bases, there was a span of 16 bases. The CDR3 is 17 amino acids. Germline V lookup: CDR1 SEHNR, CDR2 FQNEAQ (reference sequence). The CDR3 region has the DNA TGTGCCAGCAGCTTCCACATTACATCGACGAGCACAGATACGCAGTATTTT. Its translation is CASSFHITSTSTDTQYF.

This clonotype was seen ten or more times. In DNA form, the CDR3 reads TGTGCCAGCAGCCTGGGACAGGGCTTGAGCAATCAGCCCCAGCATTTT. It specifies CASSLGQGLSNQPQHF. The chain uses TRBV7-6 and TRBJ1-5; 9 bases fit TRBD1. The germline V gene has CDR1 SGHVS and CDR2 FNYEAQ. The CDR3 contains 16 residues. V shed 5 bases, J shed 1 base, and the junction held 6 bases outside the gene matches.

The gene calls are TRBV12-5 and TRBJ2-3; D is undetermined. V was trimmed by 7 bases and J by 6 bases, leaving 20 bases between them. Germline V gives CDR1 LGHNT, CDR2 FRNRAP. This CDR3 has 15 amino acids. The CDR3: CASARRDPWADTQYF. CDR3 nucleotide sequence: TGTGCTAGTGCCCGGAGAGACCCCTGGGCGGATACGCAGTATTTT.

This chain connects TRBV5-6 to TRBJ1-1; D is possibly TRBD1 (6 bases). The V end was cut by 4 bases, the J end by 1 base, with 14 bases between. There are 15 residues in the CDR3. Per the germline V gene, CDR1 is SGHDT and CDR2 is YYEEEE. Here the CDR3 reads CASSTYRVGNTEAFF. The CDR3 DNA reads as TGTGCCAGCAGCACTTACAGGGTGGGGAACACTGAAGCTTTCTTT.

J is TRBJ2-5 and V is TRBV5-1, with D possibly matching TRBD2 (7 bases). The CDR3 runs 15 residues. The germline CDR1 and CDR2 sequences are SGHRS and YFSETQ. The V and J ends lost 4 bases and 1 base respectively, with 14 bases between them. CDR3 coding DNA: TGCGCCAGCAGCCCGTGGGGGGGGCGCCAAGAGACCCAGTACTTC. Translating it yields CASSPWGGRQETQYF.

Only a few counts were recorded for this clonotype. The chain joins TRBV10-3 to TRBJ2-5, with 7 bases that match TRBD2. The junction had 5 bases not matched to a gene; V was cut back by 6 bases and J by 1 base. CDR1 is ENHRY and CDR2 is SYGVKD in the germline V gene. This CDR3 has 14 residues. This CDR3 is CAISGRLAQETQYF. CDR3 coding DNA: TGTGCCATCAGCGGAAGACTAGCCCAAGAGACCCAGTACTTC.

Turning to this clonotype: A junction boundary mismatches the germline segment, possibly from a read error. The chain joins TRBV27 to TRBJ2-7, with a tentative D call TRBD1 (6 bases). The CDR3 has 16 residues. From germline, CDR1 is MNHEY and CDR2 SMNVEV (reference sequence). In DNA form, the CDR3 reads TGCGCCAGCAGTTTCCACCCAGGGGCCACCCCCTACGAGCAGTACTTC. Residues: CASSFHPGATPYEQYF.

This clonotype was picked up many times. The rearrangement links TRBV24-1 to TRBJ2-2; weak D call: TRBD2 (6 bases). V was clipped by 3 bases and J by 4 bases, with 11 bases between them. The length of the CDR3 is 15 residues. CDR1 and CDR2 from the germline V gene are KGHDR and SFDVKD. CDR3 protein: CATSDEKRATGELFF. The CDR3 nucleotides read TGTGCCACCAGTGATGAGAAGCGGGCCACCGGGGAGCTGTTTTTT.

This chain's CDR3 is CASSLGQGLGSAFF. The CDR3, as DNA: TGTGCCAGCAGCTTGGGACAGGGTCTAGGATCAGCTTTCTTT. The V call is TRBV5-6, the J call TRBJ1-1, with 7 bases that match TRBD1. V trimming: 0 bases; J trimming: 10 bases; junction bases outside the gene matches: 9. The germline CDR1 and CDR2 sequences are SGHDT and YYEEEE. This CDR3 has 14 residues.

The chain combines TRBV9 with TRBJ2-5, with 16 bases lining up with TRBD2. Per germline, CDR1 SGDLS and CDR2 YYNGEE. Losses at the gene ends were 4 bases for V and 3 bases for J; bases not matched to a gene: 15. The CDR3 loop spans 20 amino acids. CDR3 region: CASSPRGTSGGAYPEETQYF. CDR3 coding DNA: TGTGCCAGCAGCCCCCGAGGGACTAGCGGGGGGGCTTACCCTGAAGAGACCCAGTACTTC.

V is TRBV9 and J is TRBJ2-1; 7 nucleotides line up with TRBD1. The V gene's germline CDR1 is SGDLS and CDR2 YYNGEE. The CDR3 is made up of 15 amino acids. The J segment lost 9 bases and the V segment lost 4 bases, leaving 13 bases of the junction unmatched. This CDR3 is CASSRRGGASSEQFF. In nucleotides, the CDR3 is TGTGCCAGCAGCCGCAGAGGGGGCGCTTCGTCTGAGCAGTTCTTC.

This clonotype turned up a few times. The rearrangement links TRBV15 to TRBJ1-5; no firm D call. This CDR3 contains 17 residues. The V end lost 1 base, the J end lost 2 bases, and 15 bases lay between the germline ends. Germline-derived CDR1 and CDR2 are LNHNV and YYDKDF (reference sequence). CDR3 region: CATSRGLQADGNQPQHF. In nucleotides, the CDR3 is TGTGCCACCAGCAGAGGTTTGCAGGCAGACGGCAATCAGCCCCAGCATTTT.

In regard to this clonotype: One end of the junction does not line up with germline, which may come from a read error. The gene calls are TRBV4-1 and TRBJ1-1; 7 nucleotides agree with TRBD1. CDR1 and CDR2 (germline): MGHRA, YSYEKL. The CDR3 extends over 17 amino acids. The CDR3 bases are TGCGCCAGCAGCCCTTGGGGCAATACAGGGGTGAATACTGAAGCTTTCTTT. It encodes CASSPWGNTGVNTEAFF.

The chain links TRBV6-1 to TRBJ1-3, with D tentatively TRBD1 (5 bases). V was shortened by 6 bases and J by 4 bases, with 13 bases between the two germline ends. This CDR3 region has 14 residues. Germline V gene sequence: CDR1 MNHNS, CDR2 SASEGT. The CDR3 nucleotides read TGTGCCAGCAGACCCGGGACGGCAGGAAACACCATATATTTT. This sequence encodes CASRPGTAGNTIYF.

This clonotype is deemed medium-sized. V is TRBV7-6 and J is TRBJ2-1; 8 positions agree with TRBD2. Germline CDR1 reads SGHVS; CDR2 reads FNYEAQ. This CDR3 is 17 amino acids long. V lost 2 bases and J lost 7; bases outside the gene matches: 13. The CDR3 sequence is CASSLSSGTRMLNEQFF. Here the CDR3 DNA reads TGTGCCAGCAGCTTATCCTCCGGGACTAGGATGTTGAATGAGCAGTTCTTC.

This clonotype was recorded only once. This chain links TRBV6-2 or TRBV6-3 with TRBJ1-1, with D possibly TRBD1 on 5 matching bases. Trimming left V 7 bases short and J 4 bases short, with 16 bases between. This CDR3 is built from 14 residues. In germline, CDR1 is MNHEY, CDR2 SVGEGT. The CDR3 sequence is CASTNAGRGTEAFF. The CDR3 DNA is TGTGCCAGCACCAACGCGGGGAGGGGCACTGAAGCTTTCTTT.